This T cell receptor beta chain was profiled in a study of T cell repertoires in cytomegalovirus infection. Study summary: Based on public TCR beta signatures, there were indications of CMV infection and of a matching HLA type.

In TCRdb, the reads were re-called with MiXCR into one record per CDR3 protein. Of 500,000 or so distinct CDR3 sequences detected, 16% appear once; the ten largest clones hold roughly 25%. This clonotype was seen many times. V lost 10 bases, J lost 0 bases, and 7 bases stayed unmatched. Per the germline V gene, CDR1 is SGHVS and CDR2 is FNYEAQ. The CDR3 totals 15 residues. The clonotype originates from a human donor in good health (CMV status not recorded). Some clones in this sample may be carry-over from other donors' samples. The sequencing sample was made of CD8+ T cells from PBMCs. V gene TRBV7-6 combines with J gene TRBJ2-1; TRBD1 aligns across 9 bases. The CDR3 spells CAIGTGPRSYNEQFF. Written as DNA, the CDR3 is TGTGCCATCGGGACAGGGCCTCGCTCCTACAATGAGCAGTTCTTC.